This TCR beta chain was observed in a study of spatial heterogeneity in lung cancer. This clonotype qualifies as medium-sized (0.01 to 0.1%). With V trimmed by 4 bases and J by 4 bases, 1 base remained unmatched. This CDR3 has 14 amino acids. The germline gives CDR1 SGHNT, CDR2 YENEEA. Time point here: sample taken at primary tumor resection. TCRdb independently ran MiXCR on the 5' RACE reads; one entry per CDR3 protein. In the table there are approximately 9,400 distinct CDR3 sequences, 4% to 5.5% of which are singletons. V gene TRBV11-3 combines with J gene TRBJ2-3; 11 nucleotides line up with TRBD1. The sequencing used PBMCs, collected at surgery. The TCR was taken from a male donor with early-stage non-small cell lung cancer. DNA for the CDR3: TGTGCCAGCAGCTCGGGACAGGGGGCAGATACGCAGTATTTT. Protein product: CASSSGQGADTQYF. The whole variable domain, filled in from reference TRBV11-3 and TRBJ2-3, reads EAGVVQSPRYKIIEKKQPVAFWCNPISGHNTLYWYLQNLGQGPELLIRYENEEAVDDSQLPKDRFSAERLKGVDSTLKIQPAELGDSAVYLCASSSGQGADTQYFGPGTRLTVL.